A single sample gave rise to the 6 T cell receptor beta chains below, sequenced in a study of blood T cells in healthy people across ages. Sample-barcoded 5' priming and a J-beta primer mix drove a second PCR of about 6 to 12 cycles. Using its own MiXCR run on the 5' RACE reads, TCRdb lists one record per CDR3 protein. The data hold 580,000 or so distinct CDR3 sequences, with 47% observed a single time. Material: blood. The receptor set was obtained from a man of 80 years or more in good health.

The rearrangement joins TRBV28 to TRBJ2-1; D possibly corresponds to TRBD2 (5 bases). From germline, CDR1 is MDHEN and CDR2 SYDVKM. The CDR3 spans 16 residues. The V end was cut by 5 bases, the J end by 6 bases, with 20 bases between. The CDR3 DNA follows: TGTGCCAGCAGTATCAACGGGGTAGGTATCTGCAATGAGCAGTTCTTC. Translated: CASSINGVGICNEQFF.

Regarding this clonotype: A much larger clone is a single base away; this may be a read error. The V and J genes are TRBV6-6 and TRBJ1-2, with D possibly matching TRBD1 (5 bases). CDR1 is MNHNY, CDR2 SVGAGI, per germline (reference sequence). There are 16 residues in the CDR3. The CDR3 protein is CASSWPGTVGHYGYIF. CDR3 DNA sequence: TGTGCCAGCAGTTGGCCCGGGACGGTGGGGCACTATGGCTACATCTTC.

The chain employs TRBV7-2 and TRBJ1-1; D perhaps matches TRBD1 (6 bases). CDR1 is SGHTA, CDR2 FQGNSA, per germline. The CDR3 runs to 15 residues. The ends were cut back, 1 base at V and 7 bases at J, with 16 bases in the middle. Here the CDR3 reads CASSLEGVPSSEAFF. The CDR3 DNA sequence: TGTGCCAGCAGCTTAGAGGGGGTCCCGTCCAGTGAAGCTTTCTTT. Combining the CDR3 with reference TRBV7-2 and TRBJ1-1 gives the whole variable domain GAGVSQSPSNKVTEKGKDVELRCDPISGHTALYWYRQSLGQGLEFLIYFQGNSAPDKSGLPSDRFSAERTGGSVSTLTIQRTQQEDSAVYLCASSLEGVPSSEAFFGQGTRLTVV.

This clonotype appeared a single time. This sequence joins TRBV7-9 and TRBJ1-1, with D perhaps matching TRBD1 (5 bases). The length of the CDR3 is 13 residues. CDR1 and CDR2 from the germline V gene are SEHNR and FQNEAQ (reference sequence). Trimming left V 6 bases short and J 2 bases short, with 10 bases between. The CDR3 loop reads CASRAGINTEAFF. CDR3 DNA: TGTGCCAGCAGGGCAGGGATTAACACTGAAGCTTTCTTT.

This clonotype was detected only a few times. The chain couples TRBV5-1 to TRBJ2-7; no reliable D call. Germline CDR1 reads SGHRS; CDR2 reads YFSETQ. The CDR3 totals 13 residues. V gave up 1 base and J gave up 2 bases, with 7 bases separating them. CDR3 sequence: CASSLNQAYEQYF. CDR3 nucleotides: TGCGCCAGCAGCTTGAACCAGGCCTACGAGCAGTACTTC.

The chain recombines TRBV20-1 with TRBJ2-5; 10 bases align to TRBD1. The germline gives CDR1 DFQATT, CDR2 SNEGSKA (reference sequence). The V segment lost 7 bases and the J segment 3 bases; nucleotides outside the gene matches: 5. The CDR3 is 13 amino acids. This chain's CDR3 is CSVPGQGEETQYF. The CDR3 nucleotides read TGCAGTGTCCCAGGACAGGGGGAAGAGACCCAGTACTTC.